The present entry profiles one T cell receptor (beta chain) with its context. Its antigen is undetermined. Clones were sequenced by immunoSEQ multiplex PCR, and TCRdb holds only the in-frame ones, with some missing. Of some 250,000 clones in the sample, roughly 90% were seen once. V was shortened by 2 bases and J by 10 bases, with 15 bases between the two germline ends. The CDR3 is 14 residues long. Germline CDR1 is MNHEY and CDR2 is SVGAGI. The sample is drawn from a study of cytomegalovirus exposure and HLA in healthy donors. Overall study results and limits: The authors enumerated 150 to 200 TCR beta chains as linked to cytomegalovirus.

This clonotype was obtained from a woman younger than 30 in good health and CMV-seronegative. This chain connects TRBV6-5 to TRBJ2-1; maybe TRBD1 (6 bases). The specimen was PBMCs. Here the CDR3 reads CASSYEGGRDEQFF. The CDR3 nucleotides are TGTGCCAGCAGTTACGAAGGGGGAAGGGACGAGCAGTTCTTC.